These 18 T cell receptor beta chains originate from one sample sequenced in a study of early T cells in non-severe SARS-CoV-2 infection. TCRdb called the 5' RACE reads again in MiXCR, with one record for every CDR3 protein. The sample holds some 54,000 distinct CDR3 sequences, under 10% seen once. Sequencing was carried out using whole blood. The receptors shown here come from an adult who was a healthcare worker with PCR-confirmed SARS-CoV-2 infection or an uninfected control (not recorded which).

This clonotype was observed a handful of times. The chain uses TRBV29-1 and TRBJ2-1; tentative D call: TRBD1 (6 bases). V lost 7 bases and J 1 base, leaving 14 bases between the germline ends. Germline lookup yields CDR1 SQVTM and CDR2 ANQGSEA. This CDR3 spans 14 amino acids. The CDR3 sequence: CSATEGVSYNEQFF. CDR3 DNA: TGCAGCGCCACTGAGGGGGTTTCCTACAATGAGCAGTTCTTC.

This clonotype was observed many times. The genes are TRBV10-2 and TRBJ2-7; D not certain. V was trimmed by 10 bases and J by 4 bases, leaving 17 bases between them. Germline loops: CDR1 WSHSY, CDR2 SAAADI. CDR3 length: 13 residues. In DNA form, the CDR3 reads TGCGCCACCCTTGACCCGCTGCTATACGAGCAGTACTTC. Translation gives CATLDPLLYEQYF.

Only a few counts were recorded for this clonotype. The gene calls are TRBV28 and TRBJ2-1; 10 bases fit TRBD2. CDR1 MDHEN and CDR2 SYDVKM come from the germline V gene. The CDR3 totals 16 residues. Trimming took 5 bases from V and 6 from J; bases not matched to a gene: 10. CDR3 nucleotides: TGTGCCAGCAGTACCACTAGAGCGGGAGGGGTCAATGAGCAGTTCTTC. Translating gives CASSTTRAGGVNEQFF. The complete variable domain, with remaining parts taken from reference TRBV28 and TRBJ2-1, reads DVKVTQSSRYLVKRTGEKVFLECVQDMDHENMFWYRQDPGLGLRLIYFSYDVKMKEKGDIPEGYSVSREKKERFSLILESASTNQTSMYLCASSTTRAGGVNEQFFGPGTRLTVL.

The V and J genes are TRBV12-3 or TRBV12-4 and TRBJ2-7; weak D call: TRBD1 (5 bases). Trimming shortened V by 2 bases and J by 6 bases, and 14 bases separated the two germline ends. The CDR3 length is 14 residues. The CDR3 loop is CASSLSQGSGEQYF. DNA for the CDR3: TGTGCCAGCAGTTTAAGTCAGGGTTCCGGCGAGCAGTACTTC.

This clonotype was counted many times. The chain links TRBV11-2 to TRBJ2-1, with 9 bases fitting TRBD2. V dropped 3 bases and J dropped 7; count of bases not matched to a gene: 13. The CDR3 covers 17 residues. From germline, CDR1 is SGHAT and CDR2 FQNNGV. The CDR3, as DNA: TGTGCCAGCAGCTTCCCGGGGCGGGAGGGCCGGTGGAATGAGCAGTTCTTC. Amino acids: CASSFPGREGRWNEQFF.

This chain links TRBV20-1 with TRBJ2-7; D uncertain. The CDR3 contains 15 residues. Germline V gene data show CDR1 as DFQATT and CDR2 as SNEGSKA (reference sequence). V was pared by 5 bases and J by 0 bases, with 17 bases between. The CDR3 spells CSAPTPTVSSYEQYF. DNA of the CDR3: TGCAGTGCTCCAACCCCGACGGTTTCCTCCTACGAGCAGTACTTC.

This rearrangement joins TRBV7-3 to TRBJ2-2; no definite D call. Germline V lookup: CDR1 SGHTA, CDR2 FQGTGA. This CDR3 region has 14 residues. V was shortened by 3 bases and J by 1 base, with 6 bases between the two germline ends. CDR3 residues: CASSFWVNTGELFF. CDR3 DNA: TGTGCCAGCAGCTTTTGGGTGAACACCGGGGAGCTGTTTTTT. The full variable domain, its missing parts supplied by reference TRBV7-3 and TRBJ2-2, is GAGVSQTPSNKVTEKGKYVELRCDPISGHTALYWYRQSLGQGPEFLIYFQGTGAADDSGLPNDRFFAVRPEGSVSTLKIQRTERGDSAVYLCASSFWVNTGELFFGEGSRLTVL.

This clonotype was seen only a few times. CDR3 coding DNA: TGTGCCAGCAGTCCCCAGGAAGGAAGCGGGAGGCACCATGAGCAGTTCTTC. It codes for CASSPQEGSGRHHEQFF. The V and J genes are TRBV25-1 and TRBJ2-1; 9 bases align to TRBD2. This CDR3 spans 17 amino acids. V was pared by 5 bases and J by 8 bases, with 16 bases of the junction left unmatched. Germline V gene data show CDR1 as MGHDK and CDR2 as SYGVNS.

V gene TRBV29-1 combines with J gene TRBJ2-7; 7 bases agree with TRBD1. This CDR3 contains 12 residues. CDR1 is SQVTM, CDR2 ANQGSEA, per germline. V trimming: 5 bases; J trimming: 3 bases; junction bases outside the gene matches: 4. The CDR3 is CSVKDRNYEQYF. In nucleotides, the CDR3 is TGCAGCGTTAAGGACAGGAACTACGAGCAGTACTTC.

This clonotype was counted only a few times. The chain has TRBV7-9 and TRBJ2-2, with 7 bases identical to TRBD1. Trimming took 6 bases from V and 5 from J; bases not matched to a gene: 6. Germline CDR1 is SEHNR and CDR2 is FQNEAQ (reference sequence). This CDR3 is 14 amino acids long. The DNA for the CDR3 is TGTGCCAGCAGAAGTCGACAGGGAACCGGGGAGCTGTTTTTT. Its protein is CASRSRQGTGELFF.

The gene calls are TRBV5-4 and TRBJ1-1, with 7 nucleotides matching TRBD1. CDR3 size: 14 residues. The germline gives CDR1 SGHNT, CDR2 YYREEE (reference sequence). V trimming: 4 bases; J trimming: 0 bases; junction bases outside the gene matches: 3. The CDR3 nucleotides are TGTGCCAGCAGCGTTGGACAGGTGAACACTGAAGCTTTCTTT. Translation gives CASSVGQVNTEAFF.

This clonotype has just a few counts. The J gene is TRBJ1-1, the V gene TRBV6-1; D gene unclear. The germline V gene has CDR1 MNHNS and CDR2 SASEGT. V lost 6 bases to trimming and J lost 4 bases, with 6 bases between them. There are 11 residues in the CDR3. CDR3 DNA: TGTGCCAGCAGGGTGGGCACTGAAGCTTTCTTT. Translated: CASRVGTEAFF.

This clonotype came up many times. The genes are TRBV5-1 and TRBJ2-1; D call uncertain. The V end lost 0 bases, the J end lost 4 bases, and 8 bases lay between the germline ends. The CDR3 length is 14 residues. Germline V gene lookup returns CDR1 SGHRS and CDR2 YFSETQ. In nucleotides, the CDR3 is TGCGCCAGCAGCTTGGAGGCGGAGTACAATGAGCAGTTCTTC. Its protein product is CASSLEAEYNEQFF.

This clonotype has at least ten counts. CDR3 in DNA: TGCAGCGGCATAAGGGGGGGAGGTTGGAGCACTGAAGCTTTCTTT. The encoded protein is CSGIRGGGWSTEAFF. The chain carries TRBV29-1 and TRBJ1-1; tentative D call: TRBD1 (6 bases). V lost 7 bases and J 4 bases, leaving 22 bases between the germline ends. The CDR3 is made up of 15 amino acids. CDR1 and CDR2 from the germline V gene are SQVTM and ANQGSEA.

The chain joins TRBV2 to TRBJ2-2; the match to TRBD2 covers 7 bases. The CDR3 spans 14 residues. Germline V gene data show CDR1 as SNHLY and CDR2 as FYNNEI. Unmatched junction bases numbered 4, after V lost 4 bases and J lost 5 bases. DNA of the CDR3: TGTGCCAGCAGTGGGCTAGCGGAAACCGGGGAGCTGTTTTTT. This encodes CASSGLAETGELFF.

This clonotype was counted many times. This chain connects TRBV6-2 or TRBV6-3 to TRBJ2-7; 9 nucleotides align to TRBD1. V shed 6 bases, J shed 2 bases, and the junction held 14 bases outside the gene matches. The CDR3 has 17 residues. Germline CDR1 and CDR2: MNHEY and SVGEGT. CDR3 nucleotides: TGTGCCAGCAGCTACCCCCGGACAGGGGCCTTCACCTACGAGCAGTACTTC. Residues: CASSYPRTGAFTYEQYF.

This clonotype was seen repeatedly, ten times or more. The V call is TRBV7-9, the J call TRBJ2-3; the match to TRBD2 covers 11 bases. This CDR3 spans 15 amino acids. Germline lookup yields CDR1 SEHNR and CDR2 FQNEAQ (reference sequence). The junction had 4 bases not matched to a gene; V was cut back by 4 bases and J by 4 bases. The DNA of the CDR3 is TGTGCCAGCAGCTCATTAGCGGGAGGGGCAGATACGCAGTATTTT. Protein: CASSSLAGGADTQYF.

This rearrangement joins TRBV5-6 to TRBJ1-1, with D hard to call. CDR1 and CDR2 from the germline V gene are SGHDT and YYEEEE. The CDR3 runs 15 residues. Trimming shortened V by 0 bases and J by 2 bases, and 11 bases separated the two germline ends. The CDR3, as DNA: TGTGCCAGCAGCTTGGATTTAACAGCAAACACTGAAGCTTTCTTT. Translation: CASSLDLTANTEAFF.